This T cell receptor (beta chain) comes out of a study of blood T cell repertoires in COVID-19. Germline lookup yields CDR1 LGHNA and CDR2 YSLEER. The CDR3 has 17 residues. The V and J ends lost 0 bases and 1 base, in that order; junction bases with no gene match: 5. TCRdb's table, derived via immunoSEQ multiplex PCR, lists solely in-frame clones and lacks some. Here the sample spans approximately 150,000 clones, over 70% being singletons. The sample comprised peripheral blood. The rearrangement links TRBV4-3 to TRBJ2-5; 10 bases map to TRBD1. The clonotype originates from a man between 50 and 59 years old who had recovered from COVID-19. The CDR3 spells CASSQDWTGGPQETQYF. In DNA form, the CDR3 reads TGCGCCAGCAGCCAAGATTGGACAGGGGGTCCCCAAGAGACCCAGTACTTC.